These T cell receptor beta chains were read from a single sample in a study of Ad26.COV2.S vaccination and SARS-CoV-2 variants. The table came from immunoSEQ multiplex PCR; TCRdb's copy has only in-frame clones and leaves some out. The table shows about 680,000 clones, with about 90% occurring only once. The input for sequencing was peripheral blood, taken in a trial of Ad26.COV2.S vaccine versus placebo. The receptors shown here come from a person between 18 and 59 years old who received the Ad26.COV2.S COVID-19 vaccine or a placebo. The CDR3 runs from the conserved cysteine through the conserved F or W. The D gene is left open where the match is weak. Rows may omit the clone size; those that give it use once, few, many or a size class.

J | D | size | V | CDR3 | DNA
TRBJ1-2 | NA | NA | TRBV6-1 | CASSEDPGGYGYTF | TGTGCCAGCAGTGAAGATCCGGGCGGCTATGGCTACACCTTC
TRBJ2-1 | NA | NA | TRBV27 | CASSRVGSSYNEQFF | TGTGCCAGCAGCCGTGTTGGGAGCTCCTACAATGAGCAGTTCTTC
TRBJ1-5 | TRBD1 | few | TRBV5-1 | CASSLGTGVGQPQHF | TGCGCCAGCAGCTTGGGGACAGGGGTCGGTCAGCCCCAGCATTTT
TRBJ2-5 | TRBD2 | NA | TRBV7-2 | CASSPWTSGRQETQYF | TGTGCCAGCAGCCCCTGGACTAGCGGGCGCCAAGAGACCCAGTACTTC
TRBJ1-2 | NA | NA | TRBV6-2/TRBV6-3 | CASSDQMRGYTF | TGTGCCAGCAGCGACCAAATGAGGGGCTACACCTTC
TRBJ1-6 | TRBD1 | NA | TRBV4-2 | CASSQLRTGGNNSPLHF | TGTGCCAGCAGCCAACTACGGACAGGGGGAAATAATTCACCCCTCCACTTT
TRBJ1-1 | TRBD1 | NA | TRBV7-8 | CASSLAGTANTEAFF | TGTGCCAGCAGCTTAGCGGGGACAGCAAACACTGAAGCTTTCTTT
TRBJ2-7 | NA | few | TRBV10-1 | CASSESGSGEQYF | TGCGCCAGCAGTGAGTCCGGGTCCGGCGAGCAGTACTTC
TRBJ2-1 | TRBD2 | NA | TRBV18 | CASSPLAGGEWDEQFF | TGTGCCAGCTCACCCCTAGCGGGAGGGGAGTGGGATGAGCAGTTCTTC
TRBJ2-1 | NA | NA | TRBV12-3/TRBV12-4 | CASSPKNEQFF | TGTGCCAGCAGTCCCAAAAATGAGCAGTTCTTC
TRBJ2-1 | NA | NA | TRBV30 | CAWTQGPYNEQFF | TGTGCCTGGACACAGGGACCTTACAATGAGCAGTTCTTC
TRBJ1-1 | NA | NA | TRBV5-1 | CASSLPGQNTEAFF | TGCGCCAGCAGCTTGCCTGGGCAGAACACTGAAGCTTTCTTT
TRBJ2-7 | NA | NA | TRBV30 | CAWSEGNAYEQYF | TGTGCCTGGAGTGAAGGGAATGCCTACGAGCAGTACTTC
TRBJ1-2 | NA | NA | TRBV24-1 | CATSDYKYGYTF | TGTGCCACCAGTGATTACAAGTATGGCTACACCTTC
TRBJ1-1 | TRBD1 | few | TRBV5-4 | CASSSQGVGLAFF | TGTGCCAGCAGCTCACAGGGGGTAGGGTTAGCTTTCTTT
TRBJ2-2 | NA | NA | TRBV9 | CASSVGGVGNTGELFF | TGTGCCAGCAGCGTAGGTGGGGTGGGGAACACCGGGGAGCTGTTTTTT
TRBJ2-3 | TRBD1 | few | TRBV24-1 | CATSGQGATTDTQYF | TGTGCCACCAGTGGACAGGGGGCAACCACAGATACGCAGTATTTT
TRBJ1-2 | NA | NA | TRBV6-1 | CASSEQGFYGYTF | TGTGCCAGCAGTGAGCAGGGCTTCTATGGCTACACCTTC
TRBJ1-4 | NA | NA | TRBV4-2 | CASSQEGQLGEKLFF | TGTGCCAGCAGCCAAGAGGGGCAGCTAGGTGAAAAACTGTTTTTT
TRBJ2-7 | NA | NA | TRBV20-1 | CSAKKGEQYF | TGCAGTGCTAAGAAGGGTGAGCAGTACTTC
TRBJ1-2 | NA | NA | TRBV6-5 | CASSYSGGGYTF | TGTGCCAGCAGTTACTCTGGCGGGGGCTACACCTTC
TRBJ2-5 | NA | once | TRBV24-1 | CATSGGRQQETQYF | TGTGCCACCAGTGGAGGTCGACAGCAAGAGACCCAGTACTTC
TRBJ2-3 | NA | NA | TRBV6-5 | CASSYSQDGTDTQYF | TGTGCCAGCAGTTACAGCCAGGACGGCACAGATACGCAGTATTTT
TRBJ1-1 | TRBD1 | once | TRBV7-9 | CASSSIYRGVQNTEAFF | TGTGCCAGCAGCTCCATATACAGGGGGGTACAGAACACTGAAGCTTTCTTT
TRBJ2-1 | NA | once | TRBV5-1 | CASSLDGVRWNEQFF | TGCGCCAGCAGCTTGGACGGGGTCCGGTGGAATGAGCAGTTCTTC
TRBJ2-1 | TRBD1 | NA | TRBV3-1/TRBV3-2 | CASSDRESYNEQFF | TGTGCCAGCAGCGACAGGGAGTCCTACAATGAGCAGTTCTTC
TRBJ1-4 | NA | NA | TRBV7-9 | CASSFAGRAGEKLFF | TGTGCCAGCAGCTTTGCGGGCAGGGCCGGTGAAAAACTGTTTTTT
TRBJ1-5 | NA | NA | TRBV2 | CASSEEGKGVQPQHF | TGTGCCAGCAGTGAGGAAGGGAAGGGGGTTCAGCCCCAGCATTTT
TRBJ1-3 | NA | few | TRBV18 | CASSPPGGSGNTIYF | TGTGCCAGCTCACCACCGGGGGGCTCTGGAAACACCATATATTTT
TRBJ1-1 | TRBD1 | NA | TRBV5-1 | CASSLTGGRAEAFF | TGCGCCAGCAGCCTTACAGGGGGCCGCGCTGAAGCTTTCTTT
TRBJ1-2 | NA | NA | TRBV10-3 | CAISSTESYGYTF | TGTGCCATCAGTTCAACAGAATCCTATGGCTACACCTTC
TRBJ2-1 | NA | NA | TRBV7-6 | CASSSAGPLYNEQFF | TGTGCCAGCAGCTCTGCCGGCCCTTTATACAATGAGCAGTTCTTC
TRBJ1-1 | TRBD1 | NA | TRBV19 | CASSLTGVPNTEAFF | TGTGCCAGTAGCCTTACAGGGGTCCCGAACACTGAAGCTTTCTTT
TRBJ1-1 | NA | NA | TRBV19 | CASSSPYTEAFF | TGTGCCAGTAGTAGCCCCTACACTGAAGCTTTCTTT
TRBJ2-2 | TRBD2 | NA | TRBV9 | CASSVGLLARLGITGELFF | TGTGCCAGCAGCGTAGGTCTACTAGCGAGGCTGGGGATCACCGGGGAGCTGTTTTTT
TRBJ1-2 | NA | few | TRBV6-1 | CASSDGWLGYTF | TGTGCCAGCAGTGATGGGTGGTTGGGCTACACCTTC
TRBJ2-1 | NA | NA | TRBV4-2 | CASSQDERAGEQFF | TGTGCCAGCAGCCAAGATGAGAGGGCGGGTGAGCAGTTCTTC
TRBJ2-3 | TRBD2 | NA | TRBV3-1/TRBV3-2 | CASSQDLGTRSPDTQYF | TGTGCCAGCAGCCAAGATCTAGGGACTAGATCCCCAGATACGCAGTATTTT
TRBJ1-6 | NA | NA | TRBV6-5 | CASRILWDSPLHF | TGTGCCAGCAGGATCTTATGGGATTCACCCCTCCACTTT
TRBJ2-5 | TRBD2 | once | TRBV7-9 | CASSLDRLAGGETQYF | TGTGCCAGCAGCTTGGACAGACTAGCGGGGGGTGAGACCCAGTACTTC
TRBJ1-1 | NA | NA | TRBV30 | CAWSVLANTEAFF | TGTGCCTGGAGTGTACTGGCAAACACTGAAGCTTTCTTT
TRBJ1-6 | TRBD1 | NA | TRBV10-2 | CASSPGTGESPLHF | TGCGCCAGCAGCCCCGGAACAGGGGAATCACCCCTCCACTTT
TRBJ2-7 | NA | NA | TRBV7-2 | CASSPEGVPSYEQYF | TGTGCCAGCAGCCCTGAGGGGGTTCCGTCCTACGAGCAGTACTTC
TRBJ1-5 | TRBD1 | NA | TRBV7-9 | CASSWGTGQDQPQHF | TGTGCCAGCAGCTGGGGGACGGGACAGGATCAGCCCCAGCATTTT
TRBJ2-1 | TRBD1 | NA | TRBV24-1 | CATSDSGTGWNEQFF | TGTGCCACCAGTGATTCCGGGACAGGGTGGAATGAGCAGTTCTTC
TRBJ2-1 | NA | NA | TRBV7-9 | CASSPLHFPGLTYNEQFF | TGTGCCAGCAGCCCCCTGCACTTCCCGGGACTGACCTACAATGAGCAGTTCTTC
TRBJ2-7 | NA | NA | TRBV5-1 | CASSFQAGGSGTEQYF | TGCGCCAGCAGCTTTCAAGCGGGTGGGAGTGGGACCGAGCAGTACTTC
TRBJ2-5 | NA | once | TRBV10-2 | CASSEGLSTQYF | TGCGCCAGCAGCGAAGGGCTTTCGACCCAGTACTTC